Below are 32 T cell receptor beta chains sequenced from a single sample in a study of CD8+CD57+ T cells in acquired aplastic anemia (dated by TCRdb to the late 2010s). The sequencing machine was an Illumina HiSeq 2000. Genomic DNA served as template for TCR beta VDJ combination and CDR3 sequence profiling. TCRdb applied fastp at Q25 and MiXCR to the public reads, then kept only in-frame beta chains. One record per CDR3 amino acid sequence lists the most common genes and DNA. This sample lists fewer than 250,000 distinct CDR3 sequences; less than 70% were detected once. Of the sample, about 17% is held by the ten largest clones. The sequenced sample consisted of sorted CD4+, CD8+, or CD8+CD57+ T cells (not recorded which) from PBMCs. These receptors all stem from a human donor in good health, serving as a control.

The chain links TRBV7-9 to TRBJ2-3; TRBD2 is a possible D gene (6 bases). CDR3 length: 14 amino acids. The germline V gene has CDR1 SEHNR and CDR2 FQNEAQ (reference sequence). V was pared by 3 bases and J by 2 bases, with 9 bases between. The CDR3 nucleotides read TGTGCCAGCAGCTTGGAGGGTTACACAGATACGCAGTATTTT. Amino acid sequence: CASSLEGYTDTQYF.

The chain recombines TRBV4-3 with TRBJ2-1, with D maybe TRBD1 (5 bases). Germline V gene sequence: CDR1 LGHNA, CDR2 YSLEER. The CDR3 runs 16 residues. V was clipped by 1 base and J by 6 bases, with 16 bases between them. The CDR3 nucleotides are TGCGCCAGCAGCCAAGTTAAGGGGCGGCTACCCAATGAGCAGTTCTTC. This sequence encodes CASSQVKGRLPNEQFF.

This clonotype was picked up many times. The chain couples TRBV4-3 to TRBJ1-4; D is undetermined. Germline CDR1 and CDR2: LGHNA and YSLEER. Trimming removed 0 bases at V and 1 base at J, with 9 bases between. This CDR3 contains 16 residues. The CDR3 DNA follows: TGCGCCAGCAGCCAAGATTGGCGACAAACTAATGAAAAACTGTTTTTT. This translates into CASSQDWRQTNEKLFF.

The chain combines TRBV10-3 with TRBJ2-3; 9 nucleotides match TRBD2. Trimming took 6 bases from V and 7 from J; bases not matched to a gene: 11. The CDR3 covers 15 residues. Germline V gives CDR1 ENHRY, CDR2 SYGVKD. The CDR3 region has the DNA TGTGCCATCAGGGGGACTGGCGGGGGGGCGAATACGCAGTATTTT. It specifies CAIRGTGGGANTQYF.

The CDR3 nucleotides are TGTGCCACCAGCAGGGGTAGACAGGGTTATTCACCCCTCCACTTT. It specifies CATSRGRQGYSPLHF. J is TRBJ1-6 and V is TRBV15; 7 nucleotides agree with TRBD1. CDR1 and CDR2 from the germline V gene are LNHNV and YYDKDF (reference sequence). Trimming at V came to 3 bases and at J to 8 bases, leaving 7 bases not matched to a gene. This CDR3 contains 15 residues.

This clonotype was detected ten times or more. CDR3 protein: CASSDGQGAYQPQHF. The CDR3, as DNA: TGTGCCAGCAGCGACGGACAGGGGGCATATCAGCCCCAGCATTTT. J is TRBJ1-5 and V is TRBV6-1; 11 bases are shared with TRBD1. The junction had 6 bases not matched to a gene; V was cut back by 6 bases and J by 5 bases. CDR1 is MNHNS, CDR2 SASEGT, per germline. The CDR3 runs to 15 residues.

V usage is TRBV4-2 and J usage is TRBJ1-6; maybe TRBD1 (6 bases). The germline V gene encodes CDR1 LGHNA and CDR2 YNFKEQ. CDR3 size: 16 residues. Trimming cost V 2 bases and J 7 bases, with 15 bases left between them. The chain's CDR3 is CASSQFEGDINSPLHF. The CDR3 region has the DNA TGTGCCAGCAGCCAATTTGAAGGGGACATCAATTCACCCCTCCACTTT.

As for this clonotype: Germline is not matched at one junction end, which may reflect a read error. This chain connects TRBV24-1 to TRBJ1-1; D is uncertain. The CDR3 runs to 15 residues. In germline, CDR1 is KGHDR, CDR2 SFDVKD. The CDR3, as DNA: TGTGCCACCAGCCACAAAGGGAGGAGGAACACTGGAGCTTTCTTT. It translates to CATSHKGRRNTGAFF.

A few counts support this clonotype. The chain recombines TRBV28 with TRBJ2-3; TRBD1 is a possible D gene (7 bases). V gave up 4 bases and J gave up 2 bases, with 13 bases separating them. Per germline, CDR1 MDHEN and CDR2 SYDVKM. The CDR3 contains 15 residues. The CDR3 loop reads CASSSGGFHTDTQYF. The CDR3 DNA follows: TGTGCCAGCAGTTCAGGGGGGTTTCACACAGATACGCAGTATTTT.

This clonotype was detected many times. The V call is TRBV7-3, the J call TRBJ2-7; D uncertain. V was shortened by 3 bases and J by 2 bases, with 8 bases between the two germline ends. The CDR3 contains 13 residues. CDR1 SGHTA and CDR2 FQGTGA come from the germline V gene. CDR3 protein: CASSFQPAYEQYF. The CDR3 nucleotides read TGTGCCAGCAGCTTCCAGCCAGCCTACGAGCAGTACTTC.

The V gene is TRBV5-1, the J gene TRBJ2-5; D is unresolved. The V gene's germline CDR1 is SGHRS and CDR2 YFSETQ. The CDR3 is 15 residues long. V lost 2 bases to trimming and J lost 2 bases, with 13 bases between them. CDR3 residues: CASSLGSGQQETQYF. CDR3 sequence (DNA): TGCGCCAGCAGCTTAGGTTCGGGCCAACAAGAGACCCAGTACTTC. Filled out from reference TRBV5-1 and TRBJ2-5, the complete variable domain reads KAGVTQTPRYLIKTRGQQVTLSCSPISGHRSVSWYQQTPGQGLQFLFEYFSETQRNKGNFPGRFSGRQFSNSRSEMNVSTLELGDSALYLCASSLGSGQQETQYFGPGTRLLVL.

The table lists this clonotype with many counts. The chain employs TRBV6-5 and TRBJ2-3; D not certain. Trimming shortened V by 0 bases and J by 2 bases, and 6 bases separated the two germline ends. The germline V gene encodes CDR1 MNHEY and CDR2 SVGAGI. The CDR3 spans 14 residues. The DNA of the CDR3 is TGTGCCAGCAGTTACTCACGGATCACAGATACGCAGTATTTT. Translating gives CASSYSRITDTQYF.

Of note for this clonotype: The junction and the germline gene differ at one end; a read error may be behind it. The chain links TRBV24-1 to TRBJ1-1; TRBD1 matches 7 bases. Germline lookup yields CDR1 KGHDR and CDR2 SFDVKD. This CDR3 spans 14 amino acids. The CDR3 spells CASSLKTGVTEAFF. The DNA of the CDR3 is TGTGCCAGCAGTTTAAAAACAGGGGTCACTGAAGCTTTCTTT.

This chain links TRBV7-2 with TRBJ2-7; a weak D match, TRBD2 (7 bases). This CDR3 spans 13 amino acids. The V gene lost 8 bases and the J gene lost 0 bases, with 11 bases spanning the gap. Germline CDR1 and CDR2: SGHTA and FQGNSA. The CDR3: CASGGGPSYEQYF. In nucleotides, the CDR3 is TGTGCCAGCGGGGGGGGGCCCTCCTACGAGCAGTACTTC.

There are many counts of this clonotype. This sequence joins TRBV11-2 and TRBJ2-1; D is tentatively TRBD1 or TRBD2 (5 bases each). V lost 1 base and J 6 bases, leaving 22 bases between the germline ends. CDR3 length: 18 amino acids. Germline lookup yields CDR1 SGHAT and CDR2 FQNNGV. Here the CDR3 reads CASSLVGVPGQGGNEQFF. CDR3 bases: TGTGCCAGCAGCTTAGTAGGAGTGCCGGGGCAGGGTGGCAATGAGCAGTTCTTC.

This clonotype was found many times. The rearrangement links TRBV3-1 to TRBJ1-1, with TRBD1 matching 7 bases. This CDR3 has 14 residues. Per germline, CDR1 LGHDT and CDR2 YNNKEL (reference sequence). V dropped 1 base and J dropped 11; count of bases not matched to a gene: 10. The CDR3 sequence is CASSQALEGAGAFF. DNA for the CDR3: TGTGCCAGCAGCCAAGCTTTGGAGGGGGCGGGGGCTTTCTTT.

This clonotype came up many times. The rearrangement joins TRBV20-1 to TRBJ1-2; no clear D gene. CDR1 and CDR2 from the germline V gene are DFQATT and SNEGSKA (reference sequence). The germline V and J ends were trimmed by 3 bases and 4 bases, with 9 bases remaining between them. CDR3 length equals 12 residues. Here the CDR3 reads CSARDGIYGYTF. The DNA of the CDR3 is TGCAGTGCTAGGGACGGTATCTATGGCTACACCTTC.

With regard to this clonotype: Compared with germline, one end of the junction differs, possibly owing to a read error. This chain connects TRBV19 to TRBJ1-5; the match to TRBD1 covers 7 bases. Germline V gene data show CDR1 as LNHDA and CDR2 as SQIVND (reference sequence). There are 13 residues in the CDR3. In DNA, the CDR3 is TGTGCCAGTAGTTTACAGGGGCCTCAGCTCCAGCATTTT. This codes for CASSLQGPQLQHF.

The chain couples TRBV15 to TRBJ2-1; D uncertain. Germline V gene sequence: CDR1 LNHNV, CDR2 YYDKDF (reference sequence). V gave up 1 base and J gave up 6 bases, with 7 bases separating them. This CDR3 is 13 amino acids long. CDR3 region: CATSRGAVNEQFF. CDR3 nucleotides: TGTGCCACCAGCAGAGGGGCGGTCAATGAGCAGTTCTTC.

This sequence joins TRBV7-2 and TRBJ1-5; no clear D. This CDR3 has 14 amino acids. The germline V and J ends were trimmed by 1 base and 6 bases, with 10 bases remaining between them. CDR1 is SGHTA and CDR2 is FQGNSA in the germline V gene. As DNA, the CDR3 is TGTGCCAGCAGCTTAGACGCCTCTTTTCAGCCCCAGCATTTT. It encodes CASSLDASFQPQHF.

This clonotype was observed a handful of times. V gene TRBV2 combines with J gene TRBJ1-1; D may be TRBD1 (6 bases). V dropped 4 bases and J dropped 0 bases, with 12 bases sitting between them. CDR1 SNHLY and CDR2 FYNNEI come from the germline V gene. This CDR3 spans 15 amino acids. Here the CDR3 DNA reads TGTGCCAGCAGTGGGACAGCCATTATGAACACTGAAGCTTTCTTT. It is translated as CASSGTAIMNTEAFF.

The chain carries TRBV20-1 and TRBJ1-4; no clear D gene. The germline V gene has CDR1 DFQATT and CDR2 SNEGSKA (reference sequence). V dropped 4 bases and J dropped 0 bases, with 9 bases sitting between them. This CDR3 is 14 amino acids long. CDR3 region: CSATRGATNEKLFF. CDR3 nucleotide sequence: TGCAGTGCTACGCGTGGGGCAACTAATGAAAAACTGTTTTTT.

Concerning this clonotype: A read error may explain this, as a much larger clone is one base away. The CDR3 DNA sequence: TGTGCCAGCAGCCCAAACACAGATACGCAGTATTTT. Translation: CASSPNTDTQYF. The genes are TRBV9 and TRBJ2-3; no firm D call. This CDR3 has 12 amino acids. Germline V gene sequence: CDR1 SGDLS, CDR2 YYNGEE. Trimming shortened V by 4 bases and J by 2 bases, and 5 bases separated the two germline ends.

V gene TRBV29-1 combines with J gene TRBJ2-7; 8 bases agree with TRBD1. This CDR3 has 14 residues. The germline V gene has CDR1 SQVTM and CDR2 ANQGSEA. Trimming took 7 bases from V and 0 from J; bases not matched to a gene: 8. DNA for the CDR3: TGCAGCGCCGCTTGGACAGGGAGCTCCTACGAGCAGTACTTC. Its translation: CSAAWTGSSYEQYF.

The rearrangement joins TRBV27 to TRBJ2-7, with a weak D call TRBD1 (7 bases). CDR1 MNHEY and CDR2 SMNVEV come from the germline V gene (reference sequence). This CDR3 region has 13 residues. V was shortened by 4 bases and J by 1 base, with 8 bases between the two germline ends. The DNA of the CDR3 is TGTGCCAGCAGTTCAGGGGGGTCCTACGAGCAGTACTTC. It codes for CASSSGGSYEQYF.

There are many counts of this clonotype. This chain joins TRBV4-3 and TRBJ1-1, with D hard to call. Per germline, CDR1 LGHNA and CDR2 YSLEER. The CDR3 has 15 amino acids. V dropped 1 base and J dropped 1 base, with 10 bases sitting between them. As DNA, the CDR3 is TGCGCCAGCAGCCAAGCTCTCTCTGGGAACACTGAAGCTTTCTTT. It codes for CASSQALSGNTEAFF.

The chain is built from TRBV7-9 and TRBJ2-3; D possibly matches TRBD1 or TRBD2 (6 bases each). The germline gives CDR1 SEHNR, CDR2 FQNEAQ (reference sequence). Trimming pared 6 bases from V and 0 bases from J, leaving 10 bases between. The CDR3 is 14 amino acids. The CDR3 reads CASRIGGSTDTQYF. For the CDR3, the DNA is TGTGCCAGCAGGATAGGGGGGAGCACAGATACGCAGTATTTT.

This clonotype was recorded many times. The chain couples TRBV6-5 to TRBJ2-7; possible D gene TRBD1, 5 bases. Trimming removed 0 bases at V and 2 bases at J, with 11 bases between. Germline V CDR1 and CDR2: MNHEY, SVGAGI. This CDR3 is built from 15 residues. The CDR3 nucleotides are TGTGCCAGCAGTTACTCTCAGGGTCAGGCCTACGAGCAGTACTTC. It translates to CASSYSQGQAYEQYF.

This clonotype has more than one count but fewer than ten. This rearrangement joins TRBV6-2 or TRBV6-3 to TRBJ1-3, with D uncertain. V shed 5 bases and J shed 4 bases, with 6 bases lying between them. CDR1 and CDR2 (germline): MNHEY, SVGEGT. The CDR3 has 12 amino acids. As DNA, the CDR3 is TGTGCCAGCAGTCAGAGGGGAAACACCATATATTTT. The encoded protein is CASSQRGNTIYF.

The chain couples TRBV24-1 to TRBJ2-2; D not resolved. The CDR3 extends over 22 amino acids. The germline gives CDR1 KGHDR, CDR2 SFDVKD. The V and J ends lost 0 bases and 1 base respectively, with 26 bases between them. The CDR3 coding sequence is TGTGCCACCAGTGATTTGGTATTATTGACATCCGACGGGCGTCGGAACACCGGGGAGCTGTTTTTT. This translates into CATSDLVLLTSDGRRNTGELFF.

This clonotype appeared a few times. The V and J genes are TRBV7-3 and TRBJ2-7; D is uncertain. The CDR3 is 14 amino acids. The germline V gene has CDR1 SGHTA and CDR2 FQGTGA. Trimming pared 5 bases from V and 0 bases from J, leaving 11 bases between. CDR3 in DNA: TGTGCCAGCAGCCACGGGCGGTACTCCTACGAGCAGTACTTC. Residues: CASSHGRYSYEQYF.

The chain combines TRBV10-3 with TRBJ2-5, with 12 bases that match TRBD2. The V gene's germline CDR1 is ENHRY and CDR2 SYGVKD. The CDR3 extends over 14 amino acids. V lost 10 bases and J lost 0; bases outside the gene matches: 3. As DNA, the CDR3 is TGTGCCACCACTAGCGGGGGGAACCAAGAGACCCAGTACTTC. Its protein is CATTSGGNQETQYF.